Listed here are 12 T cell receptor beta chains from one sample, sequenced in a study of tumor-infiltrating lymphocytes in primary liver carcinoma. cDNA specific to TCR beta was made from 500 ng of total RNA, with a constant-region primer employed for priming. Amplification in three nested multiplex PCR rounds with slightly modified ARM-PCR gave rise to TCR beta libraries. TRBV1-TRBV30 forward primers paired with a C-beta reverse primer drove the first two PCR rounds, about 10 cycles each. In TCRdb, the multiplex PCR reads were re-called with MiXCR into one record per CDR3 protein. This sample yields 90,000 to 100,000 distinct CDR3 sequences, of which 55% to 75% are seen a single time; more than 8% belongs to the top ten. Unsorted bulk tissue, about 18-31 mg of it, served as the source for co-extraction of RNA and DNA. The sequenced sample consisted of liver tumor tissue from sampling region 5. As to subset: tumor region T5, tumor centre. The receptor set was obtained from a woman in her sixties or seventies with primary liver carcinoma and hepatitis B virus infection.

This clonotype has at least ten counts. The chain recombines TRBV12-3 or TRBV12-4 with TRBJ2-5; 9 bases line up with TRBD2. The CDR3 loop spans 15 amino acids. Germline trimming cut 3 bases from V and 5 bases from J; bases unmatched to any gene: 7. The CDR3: CASSLRREGWETQYF. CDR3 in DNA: TGTGCCAGCAGTTTGCGGCGGGAGGGGTGGGAGACCCAGTACTTC.

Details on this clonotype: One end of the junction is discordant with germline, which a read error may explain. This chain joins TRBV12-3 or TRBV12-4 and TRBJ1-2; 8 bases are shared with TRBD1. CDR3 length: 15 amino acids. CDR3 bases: TGTGCCAGCAGTACCCAGGACAGGGCCGTCTATGGCTACACTTTC. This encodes CASSTQDRAVYGYTF.

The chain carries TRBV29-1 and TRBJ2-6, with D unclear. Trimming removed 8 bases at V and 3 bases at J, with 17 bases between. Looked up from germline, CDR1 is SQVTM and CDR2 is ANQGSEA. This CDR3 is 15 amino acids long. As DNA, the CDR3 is TGCAGCATTCATTTGGTCGCTGGTGGGGCCAACGTCCTGACTTTC. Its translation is CSIHLVAGGANVLTF. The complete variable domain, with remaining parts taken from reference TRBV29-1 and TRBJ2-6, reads SAVISQKPSRDICQRGTSLTIQCQVDSQVTMMFWYRQQPGQSLTLIATANQGSEATYESGFVIDKFPISRPNLTFSTLTVSNMSPEDSSIYLCSIHLVAGGANVLTFGAGSRLTVL.

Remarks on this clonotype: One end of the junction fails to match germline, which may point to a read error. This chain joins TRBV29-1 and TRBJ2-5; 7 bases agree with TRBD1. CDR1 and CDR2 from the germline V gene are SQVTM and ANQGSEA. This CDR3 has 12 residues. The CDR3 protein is CGVVNRGETQYF. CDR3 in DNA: TGCGGCGTTGTGAACAGGGGTGAGACCCAGTACTTC. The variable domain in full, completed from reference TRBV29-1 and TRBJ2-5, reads SAVISQKPSRDICQRGTSLTIQCQVDSQVTMMFWYRQQPGQSLTLIATANQGSEATYESGFVIDKFPISRPNLTFSTLTVSNMSPEDSSIYLCGVVNRGETQYFGPGTRLLVL.

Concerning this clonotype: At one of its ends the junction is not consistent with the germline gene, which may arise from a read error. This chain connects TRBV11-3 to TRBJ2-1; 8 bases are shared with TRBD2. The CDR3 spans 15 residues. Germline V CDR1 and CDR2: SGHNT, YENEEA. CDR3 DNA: TGTGCCAGCAGGCCTAGGGGTAGCGGGAACAATGAGCAATTCTTC. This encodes CASRPRGSGNNEQFF.

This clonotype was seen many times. The CDR3 is CASSPSGNQPQHF. The CDR3 DNA sequence: TGTGCCAGCAGTCCCTCGGGAAATCAGCCCCAGCATTTT. The chain combines TRBV6-2 or TRBV6-3 with TRBJ1-5; D is ambiguous. Per germline, CDR1 MNHEY and CDR2 SVGEGT. This CDR3 spans 13 amino acids. The ends were cut back, 5 bases at V and 4 bases at J, with 9 bases in the middle.

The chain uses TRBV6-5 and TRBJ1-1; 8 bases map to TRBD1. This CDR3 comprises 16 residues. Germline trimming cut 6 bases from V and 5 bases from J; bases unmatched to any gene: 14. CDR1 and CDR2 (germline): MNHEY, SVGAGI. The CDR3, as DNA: TGTGCCAGCAGGTCAGGACAGGGTGAGTTTAGGACTGAAGCTTTCTTT. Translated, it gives CASRSGQGEFRTEAFF.

The CDR3 region has the DNA TGCGCCAGCAGCTTGTTCAGAAATTCCTACAATGAGCAGTTCTTC. Amino acids: CASSLFRNSYNEQFF. V and J are TRBV5-1 and TRBJ2-1; D not resolved. Per germline, CDR1 SGHRS and CDR2 YFSETQ. The CDR3 sequence is 15 residues long. The germline V and J ends were trimmed by 1 base and 1 base, with 9 bases remaining between them.

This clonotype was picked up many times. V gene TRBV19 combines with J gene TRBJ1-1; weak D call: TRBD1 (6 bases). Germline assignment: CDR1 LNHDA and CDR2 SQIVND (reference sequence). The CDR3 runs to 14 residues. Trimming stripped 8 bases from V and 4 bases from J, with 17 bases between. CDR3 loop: CASWGRGRGTEAFF. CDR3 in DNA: TGTGCCAGTTGGGGGCGGGGACGTGGCACTGAAGCTTTCTTT.

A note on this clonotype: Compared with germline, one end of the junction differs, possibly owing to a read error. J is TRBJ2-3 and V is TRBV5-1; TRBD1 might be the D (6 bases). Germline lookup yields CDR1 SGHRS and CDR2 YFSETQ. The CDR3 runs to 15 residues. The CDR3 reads CSSSLGQQGTDTQYF. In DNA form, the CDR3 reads TGCTCCAGCAGCTTGGGGCAGCAGGGGACAGATACGCAGTATTTT.

The CDR3 coding sequence is TGTGCCAGCAGCTTAACGGGTTGGGGGCACGAGCAGTACTTC. Translation: CASSLTGWGHEQYF. This chain links TRBV11-3 with TRBJ2-7, with D maybe TRBD1 (6 bases). With 2 bases removed from V and 5 bases from J, the gap between germline ends came to 13 bases. This CDR3 is built from 14 residues. CDR1 and CDR2 (germline): SGHNT, YENEEA.

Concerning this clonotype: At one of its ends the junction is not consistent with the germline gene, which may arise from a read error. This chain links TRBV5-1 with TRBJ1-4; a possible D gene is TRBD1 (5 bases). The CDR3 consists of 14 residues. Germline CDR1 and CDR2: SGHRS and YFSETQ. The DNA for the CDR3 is TGCGCCAGCAGCTCGGGGGAAGGCGGTGAAAAACTGTTATTT. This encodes CASSSGEGGEKLLF.